The T cell receptor beta chain described here comes from a study of T cell responses to AZD1222 COVID-19 vaccine. Findings and caveats of the study: Within unmutated variant regions lay the reported targets of nearly half of spike-specific TCRs.

Second doses were pooled across both intervals (about 4 or about 12 weeks). Clones were read by immunoSEQ multiplex PCR, and TCRdb kept only the in-frame ones, dropping some. Among some 110,000 clones listed, roughly 86% were seen once. Remarks on this clone: Its antigen is not identified.

The trim removed 8 bases at V and 1 base at J, leaving 11 bases unmatched. Germline V lookup: CDR1 SGHRS, CDR2 YFSETQ. The CDR3 runs 15 residues. Sequences were derived from peripheral blood, sampled 28 days after the second AZD1222 dose. The sequence derives from an adult who received the AZD1222 COVID-19 vaccine. The chain combines TRBV5-1 with TRBJ2-7; the match to TRBD1 covers 8 bases. The CDR3 here is CASHRARQGSYEQYF. The CDR3 bases are TGCGCCAGTCATAGAGCTCGACAGGGGTCCTACGAGCAGTACTTC.